This T cell receptor (beta chain) is from a study of response to subunit inactivated influenza vaccine. Study results and caveats: Authors suggested seasonal influenza vaccinations each recruit few new T cells.

V dropped 0 bases and J dropped 0 bases, with 9 bases sitting between them. The CDR3 is 15 amino acids. In germline, CDR1 is LGHDT, CDR2 YNNKEL (reference sequence). Note on this clonotype: Its antigen remains unidentified.

From the RT-PCR reads, TCRdb called clonotypes with MiXCR, one entry per CDR3 protein. The data contain 500,000 to 750,000 distinct CDR3 sequences, 13% to 15% of them singletons. This receptor was obtained from a man aged 50 to 60 who received an inactivated influenza vaccine. The rearrangement joins TRBV3-1 to TRBJ2-7, with D possibly TRBD2 on 6 matching bases. The sample here was PBMCs from blood, taken less than 13 days after vaccination. Here the CDR3 DNA reads TGTGCCAGCAGCCAAGACTTCGGGAGCTCCTACGAGCAGTACTTC. Translated: CASSQDFGSSYEQYF.